The 17 T cell receptor beta chains given below trace back to one sample, sequenced in a study. TCRdb ran MiXCR on the 5' RACE reads and lists one entry per CDR3 protein. The repertoire holds 62,000 or so distinct CDR3 sequences, with about 20% as singletons. Source material: memory CD4+ T cells sorted from a lymph node. Indicated subset: memory CD4+ T cells, CD4+CD45RO+CD25-. These receptors all come from a female donor with breast cancer.

The chain joins TRBV29-1 to TRBJ2-5; 9 nucleotides match TRBD1. After removal of 4 bases from V and 3 bases from J, the junction contained 3 bases not matched to a gene. This CDR3 is 13 amino acids long. Germline CDR1 is SQVTM and CDR2 is ANQGSEA. The CDR3 spells CSVGQGGKETQYF. For the CDR3, the DNA is TGCAGCGTTGGACAGGGGGGTAAAGAGACCCAGTACTTC.

This clonotype was counted between two and nine times. The rearrangement uses TRBV7-2 and TRBJ2-2, with 8 bases matching TRBD1. This CDR3 has 16 amino acids. V dropped 5 bases and J dropped 3; count of bases not matched to a gene: 8. The germline CDR1 and CDR2 sequences are SGHTA and FQGNSA. The DNA for the CDR3 is TGTGCCAGCAGCGGCGGACAGGGCTTCGACACCGGGGAGCTGTTTTTT. This encodes CASSGGQGFDTGELFF.

Note on this clonotype: Because it lacks the conserved phenylalanine or tryptophan at the end, this CDR3 is likely a read error. Because the CDR3's place on the DNA is in doubt, the DNA is left out and the CDR3 is given as listed by TCRdb. The chain recombines TRBV7-3 with TRBJ1-1. The CDR3 spans 14 residues, counting both ends. CDR1 is SGHTA and CDR2 is FQGTGA in the germline V gene. The chain's CDR3 is CASSATVGSTEAFL.

A note on this clonotype: No conserved phenylalanine or tryptophan is present at the end of the CDR3, so a read error is the likely explanation. The chain couples TRBV5-1 to TRBJ2-3, with unresolved D. Germline values: CDR1 SGHRS, CDR2 YFSETQ. V shed 4 bases and J shed 1 base, with 13 bases lying between them. CDR3 length: 15 amino acids. This CDR3 is CASSAMGIGTDTQYV. The CDR3 DNA sequence: TGCGCCAGCAGCGCGATGGGGATAGGCACAGATACGCAGTATGTT.

This clonotype was counted a few times. The chain is built from TRBV5-1 and TRBJ2-2; the D gene could be TRBD1 or TRBD2 (5 bases each). The CDR3 runs 16 residues. V was shortened by 0 bases and J by 0 bases, with 9 bases between the two germline ends. Germline lookup yields CDR1 SGHRS and CDR2 YFSETQ. This CDR3 is CASSLVGGANTGELFF. The CDR3, as DNA: TGCGCCAGCAGCTTGGTTGGGGGAGCGAACACCGGGGAGCTGTTTTTT.

This clonotype was counted only a few times. The chain couples TRBV7-2 to TRBJ2-1; D not resolved. CDR3 length equals 13 residues. V lost 5 bases and J lost 3, with 8 bases in between. Germline-derived CDR1 and CDR2 are SGHTA and FQGNSA. The CDR3 bases are TGTGCCAGCAGCGGGATAAGCTACAATGAGCAGTTCTTC. Its protein is CASSGISYNEQFF.

The genes are TRBV24-1 and TRBJ2-1; TRBD1 aligns across 8 bases. V dropped 5 bases and J dropped 0; count of bases not matched to a gene: 5. CDR3 length: 16 residues. Germline V lookup: CDR1 KGHDR, CDR2 SFDVKD. For the CDR3, the DNA is TGTGCCACCAGTGCGTCAGGGGGCATCTCCTACAATGAGCAGTTCTTC. Its protein product is CATSASGGISYNEQFF.

This clonotype was detected only a few times. V usage is TRBV3-1 and J usage is TRBJ1-2; the match to TRBD1 covers 8 bases. The CDR3 has 15 amino acids. Germline-derived CDR1 and CDR2 are LGHDT and YNNKEL (reference sequence). Unmatched junction bases numbered 8, after V lost 1 base and J lost 7 bases. CDR3 in amino acids: CASSQATGGGFGYTF. Written as DNA, the CDR3 is TGTGCCAGCAGCCAAGCAACAGGGGGTGGGTTTGGCTACACCTTC.

V is TRBV4-1 and J is TRBJ2-3; D might be TRBD2 (5 bases). Trimming shortened V by 1 base and J by 4 bases, and 24 bases separated the two germline ends. The germline V gene has CDR1 MGHRA and CDR2 YSYEKL. The CDR3 runs 19 residues. The CDR3: CASSQAKTQRAYLADTQYF. DNA for the CDR3: TGCGCCAGCAGCCAAGCAAAAACCCAGAGGGCCTATCTGGCAGATACGCAGTATTTT.

The table lists this clonotype with a few counts. The chain couples TRBV7-2 to TRBJ2-5; D gene ambiguous. There are 15 residues in the CDR3. V lost 1 base and J 1 base, leaving 10 bases between the germline ends. Germline lookup yields CDR1 SGHTA and CDR2 FQGNSA. The CDR3 DNA is TGTGCCAGCAGCTTAGTGTCAGCCTTCCAAGAGACCCAGTACTTC. It translates to CASSLVSAFQETQYF.

The chain has TRBV3-1 and TRBJ1-1; D remains unclear. Germline CDR1 and CDR2: LGHDT and YNNKEL (reference sequence). The CDR3 has 14 amino acids. Between the trimmed V and J ends, which lost 3 bases and 1 base, there was a span of 9 bases. CDR3 DNA sequence: TGTGCCAGCAGCCAGTTCGTGGGGAACACTGAAGCTTTCTTT. It translates to CASSQFVGNTEAFF. The full variable domain, completed using reference TRBV3-1 and TRBJ1-1, is DTAVSQTPKYLVTQMGNDKSIKCEQNLGHDTMYWYKQDSKKFLKIMFSYNNKELIINETVPNRFSPKSPDKAHLNLHINSLELGDSAVYFCASSQFVGNTEAFFGQGTRLTVV.

A remark on this clonotype: This may arise from a read error, as a much more abundant clone is one base away. The chain employs TRBV20-1 and TRBJ1-2; D uncertain. Germline-derived CDR1 and CDR2 are DFQATT and SNEGSKA (reference sequence). CDR3 length equals 12 residues. The CDR3, as DNA: TGCGGTGCCCCGAAGGCGGTGTGGGGCTACACCTTC. As protein: CGAPKAVWGYTF.

This chain links TRBV27 with TRBJ1-6, with D maybe TRBD1 (5 bases). Trimming left V 5 bases short and J 6 bases short, with 8 bases between. Germline V gene sequence: CDR1 MNHEY, CDR2 SMNVEV (reference sequence). The CDR3 extends over 13 amino acids. The CDR3: CASSEGRNSPLHF. The DNA for the CDR3 is TGTGCCAGCAGTGAGGGGCGTAATTCACCCCTCCACTTT.

V usage is TRBV6-6 and J usage is TRBJ2-5; D ambiguous. The CDR3 has 13 amino acids. Per the germline V gene, CDR1 is MNHNY and CDR2 is SVGAGI (reference sequence). V shed 6 bases and J shed 10 bases, with 18 bases lying between them. DNA of the CDR3: TGTGCCAGCAGCCCAAGCTGGGCAACGGGCCAGTACTTC. It specifies CASSPSWATGQYF.

Many counts were recorded for this clonotype. This chain links TRBV30 with TRBJ2-5, with 7 bases matching TRBD1. Germline assignment: CDR1 GTSNPN and CDR2 SVGIG (reference sequence). V was pared by 3 bases and J by 1 base, with 2 bases of the junction left unmatched. The CDR3 has 13 amino acids. The DNA of the CDR3 is TGTGCCTGGAGCCAGGGGGTCCAAGAGACCCAGTACTTC. It specifies CAWSQGVQETQYF.

The V call is TRBV20-1, the J call TRBJ1-1; 7 nucleotides agree with TRBD1. The CDR3 has 13 residues. V was clipped by 3 bases and J by 1 base; unmatched bases: 2. CDR1 is DFQATT and CDR2 is SNEGSKA in the germline V gene (reference sequence). The CDR3 DNA follows: TGCAGTGCTAGGGGACAGCCGAACACTGAAGCTTTCTTT. Translated, it gives CSARGQPNTEAFF.

This chain joins TRBV12-3 or TRBV12-4 and TRBJ1-2, with D perhaps matching TRBD1 (5 bases). The V end lost 3 bases, the J end lost 8 bases, and 10 bases lay between the germline ends. This CDR3 has 12 amino acids. The CDR3: CASSFGGVGYTF. The DNA of the CDR3 is TGTGCCAGCAGTTTCGGGGGAGTCGGCTACACCTTC.